The 3 T cell receptor beta chains below all came from one sample that was sequenced in a study of T cells after posttransplantation cyclophosphamide. Busulfan-fludarabine conditioning, marrow transplant, and cyclophosphamide on days +3 and +4 were administered. Repertoires were generated with immunoSEQ multiplex PCR, while TCRdb's copy carries only in-frame clones and drops some. The table records about 36,000 clones, around 78% of them present only once. This material consisted of CD4+ T cells sorted from blood, taken approximately 2,000 days after a stem cell transplant with posttransplant cyclophosphamide. These receptors all come from a female patient in her 40s who received an allogeneic stem cell transplant from a related donor, was CMV-positive, and had no GVHD. Some T cells may have come from the graft donor.

This clone appeared once. This chain connects TRBV7-2 to TRBJ2-3, with unresolved D. This CDR3 is 13 amino acids long. CDR1 and CDR2 (germline): SGHTA, FQGNSA. V lost 4 bases and J lost 7, with 12 bases in between. The CDR3 DNA is TGTGCCAGCAGCTCGTTTAGTAGCTATACGCAGTATTTT. It encodes CASSSFSSYTQYF.

This rearrangement joins TRBV10-3 to TRBJ1-1; TRBD1 matches at 9 bases. CDR1 is ENHRY, CDR2 SYGVKD, per germline. V shed 6 bases, J shed 4 bases, and the junction held 0 bases outside the gene matches. This CDR3 is built from 12 residues. Here the CDR3 DNA reads TGTGCCATCAGGGGACAGGGCACTGAAGCTTTCTTT. This encodes CAIRGQGTEAFF.

J is TRBJ1-4 and V is TRBV21-1; TRBD1 was called by the table and not checked on the DNA. TRBV21-1 is marked as a pseudogene. The CDR3 has 16 residues. The CDR3 sequence: CASSSSGTGINEKLFF. The CDR3 DNA sequence: TGTGCCAGCAGCTCTTCCGGGACAGGAATTAATGAAAAACTGTTTTTT.